These T cell receptor beta chains were read from a single sample in a study of blood T cell repertoires in COVID-19. The protocol was immunoSEQ multiplex PCR, while the TCRdb copy is restricted to in-frame clones and leaves out a portion. This table holds roughly 360,000 clones, 85% to 90% found once. Material: PBMCs or T cells enriched from blood (not recorded which). The receptors shown here come from a woman younger than 45 with acute COVID-19. CDR3s include the opening cysteine and the closing phenylalanine or tryptophan. A D gene is named only where the DNA matches it firmly. Clone size, where shown, is once, few, many, or a class for clones that have expanded.

15	NA	TRBV5-1	TRBD2	TRBJ2-1	CASSWGLAELNEQFF	TGCGCCAGCAGCTGGGGACTAGCGGAGCTTAATGAGCAGTTCTTC
17	NA	TRBV4-2	TRBD1	TRBJ2-7	CASSQAETGDIRYEQYF	TGTGCCAGCAGCCAAGCCGAAACAGGGGATATTAGGTACGAGCAGTACTTC
13	NA	TRBV7-2	NA	TRBJ1-4	CASSSWAGEKLFF	TGTGCCAGCAGCTCGTGGGCGGGTGAAAAACTGTTTTTT
16	NA	TRBV19	TRBD1	TRBJ2-4	CASSIGTGGGKNIQYF	TGTGCCAGTAGTATTGGGACAGGGGGAGGAAAAAACATTCAGTACTTC
13	NA	TRBV3-1/TRBV3-2	NA	TRBJ1-2	CASSPAQVYGYTF	TGTGCCAGCAGCCCCGCACAGGTTTATGGCTACACCTTC
13	NA	TRBV29-1	NA	TRBJ1-5	CSVATDSNQPQHF	TGCAGCGTTGCTACAGATAGCAATCAGCCCCAGCATTTT
15	NA	TRBV4-3	TRBD1	TRBJ2-1	CASSQRGTAAGEQFF	TGCGCCAGCAGCCAGAGAGGGACAGCCGCAGGGGAGCAGTTCTTC
13	NA	TRBV10-2	NA	TRBJ2-4	CASSAVAKNIQYF	TGCGCCAGCAGTGCTGTAGCCAAAAACATTCAGTACTTC
20	once	TRBV5-1	NA	TRBJ1-2	CASSLLGSLSTEPANYGYTF	TGCGCCAGCAGCTTGCTCGGCAGTCTGTCAACAGAGCCCGCTAACTATGGCTACACCTTC
13	few	TRBV6-5	TRBD1	TRBJ1-5	CASSEHRGQPQHF	TGTGCCAGCAGCGAGCACAGGGGACAGCCCCAGCATTTT
16	NA	TRBV5-1	NA	TRBJ2-6	CASSLLSQSGANVLTF	TGCGCCAGCAGCTTGCTCTCCCAGTCTGGGGCCAACGTCCTGACTTTC
14	NA	TRBV5-6	NA	TRBJ2-7	CASSLLGSNYEQYF	TGTGCCAGCAGCTTGTTAGGGAGCAACTACGAGCAGTACTTC
16	NA	TRBV28	TRBD1	TRBJ1-4	CASSLSGTGYREKLFF	TGTGCCAGCAGTTTATCCGGGACAGGGTATAGGGAAAAACTGTTTTTT
13	NA	TRBV5-1	TRBD1	TRBJ1-2	CASSKGQGAGYTF	TGCGCCAGCAGCAAGGGACAGGGGGCGGGCTACACCTTC
14	few	TRBV6-5	TRBD1	TRBJ1-3	CASRADRIGNTIYF	TGTGCCAGCAGAGCGGACAGGATTGGAAACACCATATATTTT
16	NA	TRBV5-1	TRBD1	TRBJ2-6	CASSFRGTAGANVLTF	TGCGCCAGCAGCTTCCGAGGGACAGCTGGGGCCAACGTCCTGACTTTC
15	once	TRBV19	TRBD1	TRBJ2-1	CASSITGGSYNEQFF	TGTGCCAGTAGTATCACAGGGGGCTCCTACAATGAGCAGTTCTTC
14	NA	TRBV5-1	NA	TRBJ1-1	CASSQGTPNTEAFF	TGCGCCAGCAGCCAGGGGACACCTAACACTGAAGCTTTCTTT
14	once	TRBV7-9	NA	TRBJ1-3	CASSSRGYGNTIYF	TGTGCCAGCAGCTCTAGGGGTTACGGAAACACCATATATTTT
18	NA	TRBV7-3	TRBD2	TRBJ2-3	CASSLTSGGAGPTDTQYF	TGTGCCAGCAGCTTAACTAGCGGGGGGGCCGGCCCCACAGATACGCAGTATTTT
16	NA	TRBV7-2	NA	TRBJ1-6	CASSSPRLRGNSPLHF	TGTGCCAGCAGCTCGCCCCGCCTCCGAGGGAATTCACCCCTCCACTTT
14	NA	TRBV28	NA	TRBJ2-2	CASSNRGSTGELFF	TGTGCCAGCAGTAACAGAGGGAGCACCGGGGAGCTGTTTTTT
14	NA	TRBV28	TRBD1	TRBJ1-4	CASSPPGQGEKLFF	TGTGCCAGCAGTCCGCCGGGACAGGGTGAAAAACTGTTTTTT
14	few	TRBV30	NA	TRBJ1-6	CAWNRDTVYSPLHF	TGTGCCTGGAATCGGGACACCGTATATTCACCCCTCCACTTT
12	NA	TRBV12-5	NA	TRBJ1-1	CASGSRSAEAFF	TGTGCTAGTGGTTCGAGGTCAGCTGAAGCTTTCTTT
14	NA	TRBV18	NA	TRBJ1-1	CASSPQGGVAEAFF	TGTGCCAGCTCACCCCAGGGTGGGGTTGCTGAAGCTTTCTTT
15	NA	TRBV6-5	TRBD1	TRBJ2-7	CASSRQGTSSYEQYF	TGTGCCAGCAGTCGACAGGGGACAAGCTCCTACGAGCAGTACTTC
15	NA	TRBV3-1/TRBV3-2	NA	TRBJ2-7	CASSLRQAISYEQYF	TGTGCCAGCAGCCTTCGACAGGCGATCTCCTACGAGCAGTACTTC
16	NA	TRBV3-1/TRBV3-2	NA	TRBJ1-5	CASSQDGGGNHQPQHF	TGTGCCAGCAGCCAAGATGGGGGGGGAAACCATCAGCCCCAGCATTTT
15	NA	TRBV5-1	NA	TRBJ1-1	CASSLLVSGNTEAFF	TGCGCCAGCAGCTTGTTGGTGTCGGGGAACACTGAAGCTTTCTTT
15	NA	TRBV7-3	NA	TRBJ1-6	CASSLGETPNSPLHF	TGTGCCAGCAGCTTAGGCGAGACACCGAATTCACCCCTCCACTTT
15	NA	TRBV9	NA	TRBJ2-7	CASSVGGAASYEQYF	TGTGCCAGCAGCGTGGGGGGGGCAGCCTCCTACGAGCAGTACTTC
17	NA	TRBV27	NA	TRBJ1-1	CASRGGSGGIRNTEAFF	TGTGCCAGCAGGGGTGGGAGTGGCGGTATTAGGAACACTGAAGCTTTCTTT
15	NA	TRBV7-2	TRBD1	TRBJ1-2	CASSLVPGTDYGYTF	TGTGCCAGCAGCTTAGTTCCCGGGACAGACTATGGCTACACCTTC
14	few	TRBV27	TRBD1	TRBJ1-2	CASTPTDRDYGYTF	TGTGCCAGCACCCCGACGGACAGGGACTATGGCTACACCTTC
18	NA	TRBV9	TRBD2	TRBJ2-1	CASSVATGTTAAYNEQFF	TGTGCCAGCAGCGTAGCTACGGGGACTACCGCCGCTTACAATGAGCAGTTCTTC
14	NA	TRBV24-1	NA	TRBJ1-2	CATSEATDTYGYTF	TGTGCCACCAGTGAAGCGACAGACACCTATGGCTACACCTTC
14	once	TRBV15	NA	TRBJ1-1	CATKRAQGLTEAFF	TGTGCCACCAAGCGGGCGCAGGGTCTAACTGAAGCTTTCTTT
13	NA	TRBV4-1	NA	TRBJ2-1	CASSPLGHFEQFF	TGCGCCAGCAGCCCCCTAGGACACTTTGAGCAGTTCTTC
15	NA	TRBV7-2	TRBD1	TRBJ2-3	CASSLVGQGTDTQYF	TGTGCCAGCAGCTTAGTAGGACAGGGGACAGATACGCAGTATTTT
14	NA	TRBV30	TRBD1	TRBJ1-4	CAWGAGGLAEKLFF	TGTGCCTGGGGGGCAGGGGGGCTTGCTGAAAAACTGTTTTTT
15	NA	TRBV18	NA	TRBJ2-3	CASSPDIPSTDTQYF	TGTGCCAGCTCACCAGACATACCTAGCACAGATACGCAGTATTTT
14	NA	TRBV24-1	NA	TRBJ1-2	CATSDRFPPYGYTF	TGTGCCACCAGTGACAGGTTCCCCCCCTATGGCTACACCTTC
16	NA	TRBV7-9	NA	TRBJ1-6	CASSLSRGDNNSPLHF	TGTGCCAGCAGCCTTAGCAGGGGCGACAATAATTCACCCCTCCACTTT